This T cell receptor (beta chain) is drawn from a study of cytomegalovirus exposure and HLA in healthy donors. Both 60 Vbeta primers and 13 Jbeta primers went into the PCR. Method: immunoSEQ multiplex PCR; TCRdb's copy keeps in-frame clones and lacks some. The sample lists 150,000 to 200,000 clones; under 75% were seen once. With respect to this clone: The target antigen is unknown.

The study, taken as a whole, reports: By a later analysis, the bulk of CMV-associated TCR beta chains appeared HLA-restricted.

What was sequenced was PBMCs. This receptor was taken from a middle-aged man in good health and CMV-seropositive.

CDR3 residues: CAWTLGEALPQYF. The CDR3 coding sequence is TGTGCCTGGACCCTGGGAGAAGCCCTGCCGCAGTATTTT. The V gene is TRBV30, the J gene TRBJ2-3; a weak D match, TRBD2 (5 bases). CDR1 and CDR2 (germline): GTSNPN, SVGIG (reference sequence). Trimming took 4 bases from V and 10 from J, leaving 18 bases between them. The CDR3 length is 13 residues.